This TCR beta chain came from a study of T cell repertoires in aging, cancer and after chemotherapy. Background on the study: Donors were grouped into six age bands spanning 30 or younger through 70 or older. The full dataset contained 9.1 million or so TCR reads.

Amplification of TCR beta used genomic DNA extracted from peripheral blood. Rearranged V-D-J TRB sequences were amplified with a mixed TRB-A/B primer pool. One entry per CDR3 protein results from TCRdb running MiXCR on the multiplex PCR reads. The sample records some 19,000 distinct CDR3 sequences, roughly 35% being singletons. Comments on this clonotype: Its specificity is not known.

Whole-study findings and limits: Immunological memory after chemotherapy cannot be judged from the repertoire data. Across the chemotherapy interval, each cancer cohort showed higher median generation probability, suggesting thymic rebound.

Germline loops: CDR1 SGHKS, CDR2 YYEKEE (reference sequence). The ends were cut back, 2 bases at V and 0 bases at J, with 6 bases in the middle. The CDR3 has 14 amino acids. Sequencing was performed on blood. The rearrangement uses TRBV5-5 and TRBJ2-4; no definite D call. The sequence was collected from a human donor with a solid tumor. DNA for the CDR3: TGTGCCAGCAGCTTTGTTGAAGCCAAAAACATTCAGTACTTC. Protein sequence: CASSFVEAKNIQYF. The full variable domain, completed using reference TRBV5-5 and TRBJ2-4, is DAGVTQSPTHLIKTRGQQVTLRCSPISGHKSVSWYQQVLGQGPQFIFQYYEKEERGRGNFPDRFSARQFPNYSSELNVNALLLGDSALYLCASSFVEAKNIQYFGAGTRLSVL.